What follows are 23 T cell receptor beta chains derived from one specimen sequenced in a study of T cells in Graves' hyperthyroidism and ophthalmopathy. Researchers amplified the TCR beta CDR3 regions from RNA transcripts. First-round RT-PCR targeting the TCR CDR3 was performed with the HTBI primer set. TCRdb used MiXCR to reprocess the multiplex PCR reads, holding one entry per CDR3 protein. There are 650,000 to 850,000 distinct CDR3 sequences in the sample; 15% to 20% occur only once, and roughly 17% lies in the top ten. Sample: blood. The receptors were gathered from a woman aged 50 to 60 with Graves' hyperthyroidism that later progressed to Graves' ophthalmopathy.

Details on this clonotype: A much larger clone differs from this one at a single base, so this may be a read error. The chain carries TRBV6-9 and TRBJ2-7; 7 positions agree with TRBD1. CDR1 and CDR2 (germline): MNHGY, SVAAGI. This CDR3 comprises 14 residues. CDR3 sequence: CASGYPGTEYEQYF. The CDR3 DNA is TGTGCCAGCGGTTACCCTGGGACAGAATACGAGCAGTACTTC.

This clonotype was observed many times. The chain combines TRBV18 with TRBJ1-1; D gene uncertain. Trimming stripped 3 bases from V and 0 bases from J, with 5 bases between. CDR1 is KGHSH, CDR2 LQKENI, per germline. This CDR3 region has 13 residues. The DNA for the CDR3 is TGTGCCAGCTCACCGTCGGTGAACACTGAAGCTTTCTTT. It translates to CASSPSVNTEAFF.

This clonotype was seen many times. The CDR3 coding sequence is TGTGCCAGCAGCTTAAATCCAGGGGCAAACACTGAAGCTTTCTTT. Its protein product is CASSLNPGANTEAFF. V is TRBV7-2 and J is TRBJ1-1; D might be TRBD1 (6 bases). Trimming took off 2 bases at V and 2 bases at J, with 12 bases between the two ends. This CDR3 contains 15 residues. Germline lookup yields CDR1 SGHTA and CDR2 FQGNSA. The full variable domain, with the rest looked up from reference TRBV7-2 and TRBJ1-1, is GAGVSQSPSNKVTEKGKDVELRCDPISGHTALYWYRQSLGQGLEFLIYFQGNSAPDKSGLPSDRFSAERTGGSVSTLTIQRTQQEDSAVYLCASSLNPGANTEAFFGQGTRLTVV.

This clonotype occurred many times. The chain links TRBV7-9 to TRBJ1-5; maybe TRBD1 (6 bases). The CDR3 length is 14 residues. Germline CDR1 reads SEHNR; CDR2 reads FQNEAQ (reference sequence). V was clipped by 4 bases and J by 6 bases, with 13 bases between them. The CDR3 sequence: CASSWGAVGQPQHF. The CDR3 DNA follows: TGTGCCAGCAGCTGGGGGGCAGTAGGTCAGCCCCAGCATTTT. The whole variable domain, filled in from reference TRBV7-9 and TRBJ1-5, reads DTGVSQNPRHKITKRGQNVTFRCDPISEHNRLYWYRQTLGQGPEFLTYFQNEAQLEKSRLLSDRFSAERPKGSFSTLEIQRTEQGDSAMYLCASSWGAVGQPQHFGDGTRLSIL.

This clonotype was seen at least ten times. The chain carries TRBV20-1 and TRBJ1-1; the D is unclear. CDR3 size: 15 residues. CDR1 is DFQATT, CDR2 SNEGSKA, per germline (reference sequence). V dropped 1 base and J dropped 3 bases, with 15 bases sitting between them. The CDR3 is CSARALGRWDTEAFF. CDR3 DNA sequence: TGCAGTGCTAGAGCCCTCGGACGGTGGGACACTGAAGCTTTCTTT.

This clonotype was counted a few times. This sequence joins TRBV9 and TRBJ1-5; D perhaps matches TRBD1 (5 bases). Germline V gene data show CDR1 as SGDLS and CDR2 as YYNGEE. V lost 5 bases and J lost 2, with 11 bases in between. CDR3 length: 14 residues. CDR3 nucleotide sequence: TGTGCCAGCAGTGGGGGGGACGGCAATCAGCCCCAGCATTTT. It encodes CASSGGDGNQPQHF.

V usage is TRBV29-1 and J usage is TRBJ2-1; possible D gene TRBD1, 6 bases. CDR1 SQVTM and CDR2 ANQGSEA come from the germline V gene. The CDR3 is made up of 14 amino acids. V lost 2 bases and J 8 bases, leaving 16 bases between the germline ends. The CDR3 DNA follows: TGCAGCGTTGAAAGGGCCCAGGGGACCGATGAGCAGTTCTTC. Protein sequence: CSVERAQGTDEQFF.

V is TRBV29-1 and J is TRBJ1-3; D remains ambiguous. The V end lost 7 bases, the J end lost 0 bases, and 7 bases lay between the germline ends. Germline CDR1 is SQVTM and CDR2 is ANQGSEA. The CDR3 is 12 residues long. The CDR3 coding sequence is TGCAGCGCGCAGGTCTCTGGAAACACCATATATTTT. Amino acid sequence: CSAQVSGNTIYF.

The genes are TRBV6-2 or TRBV6-3 and TRBJ2-5; D is ambiguous. There are 14 residues in the CDR3. Per germline, CDR1 MNHEY and CDR2 SVGEGT. V shed 0 bases and J shed 3 bases, with 8 bases lying between them. CDR3 nucleotide sequence: TGTGCCAGCAGTTACTCGTGGGGTAAAGAGACCCAGTACTTC. This codes for CASSYSWGKETQYF.

This clonotype was observed at least ten times. V is TRBV18 and J is TRBJ1-4, with D possibly being TRBD1 (6 bases). The CDR3 length is 14 residues. Trimming left V 5 bases short and J 1 base short, with 8 bases between. Germline V CDR1 and CDR2: KGHSH, LQKENI. The CDR3 bases are TGTGCCAGCTCATCGGACAGAACTAATGAAAAACTGTTTTTT. Translating it yields CASSSDRTNEKLFF.

The table lists this clonotype with many counts. V usage is TRBV6-1 and J usage is TRBJ1-2; D perhaps matches TRBD1 (5 bases). V lost 5 bases and J 0 bases, leaving 22 bases between the germline ends. The CDR3 loop spans 18 amino acids. CDR1 and CDR2 from the germline V gene are MNHNS and SASEGT. For the CDR3, the DNA is TGTGCCAGCAGTTACTTTTTCGTCGGGGCAGCTACTAACTATGGCTACACCTTC. The encoded protein is CASSYFFVGAATNYGYTF.

The chain carries TRBV19 and TRBJ2-1, with TRBD1 matching over 9 bases. In germline, CDR1 is LNHDA, CDR2 SQIVND (reference sequence). With V trimmed by 6 bases and J by 2 bases, 11 bases remained unmatched. This CDR3 has 17 amino acids. The CDR3 DNA is TGTGCCAGTAGAGCTAGCCGGGACAGGGCCCCCTACAATGAGCAGTTCTTC. Protein: CASRASRDRAPYNEQFF.

This clonotype has more than one count but fewer than ten. V is TRBV9 and J is TRBJ1-1, with 7 bases matching TRBD1. The junction had 12 bases not matched to a gene; V was cut back by 3 bases and J by 1 base. Germline CDR1 is SGDLS and CDR2 is YYNGEE. The CDR3 has 17 residues. The CDR3 nucleotides are TGTGCCAGCAGCGCCCCCGTGGACAGGCGAGAGAACACTGAAGCTTTCTTT. The encoded protein is CASSAPVDRRENTEAFF.

This clonotype was counted ten times or more. The chain joins TRBV7-2 to TRBJ2-7; no clear D gene. This CDR3 is built from 15 residues. Germline CDR1 reads SGHTA; CDR2 reads FQGNSA. V lost 3 bases to trimming and J lost 1 base, with 13 bases between them. The CDR3 reads CASSFRPGGSYEQYF. Written as DNA, the CDR3 is TGTGCCAGCAGCTTTCGACCTGGCGGTTCCTACGAGCAGTACTTC. Full variable domain (missing parts from reference TRBV7-2 and TRBJ2-7): GAGVSQSPSNKVTEKGKDVELRCDPISGHTALYWYRQSLGQGLEFLIYFQGNSAPDKSGLPSDRFSAERTGGSVSTLTIQRTQQEDSAVYLCASSFRPGGSYEQYFGPGTRLTVT.

J is TRBJ1-4 and V is TRBV9; D is uncertain. There are 14 residues in the CDR3. The germline CDR1 and CDR2 sequences are SGDLS and YYNGEE. V was pared by 2 bases and J by 4 bases, with 9 bases between. The CDR3: CASSVSAYNEKLFF. The CDR3 DNA is TGTGCCAGCAGCGTCTCAGCCTATAATGAAAAACTGTTTTTT.

This clonotype was observed a handful of times. The chain has TRBV15 and TRBJ2-1, with TRBD2 identical over 11 bases. Losses at the gene ends were 6 bases for V and 5 bases for J; bases not matched to a gene: 6. This CDR3 is built from 15 residues. The V gene's germline CDR1 is LNHNV and CDR2 YYDKDF (reference sequence). The DNA of the CDR3 is TGTGCCACCAGGGACGGACTAGCGGGCAACAATGAGCAGTTCTTC. Amino acid sequence: CATRDGLAGNNEQFF.

V and J are TRBV5-6 and TRBJ2-2; TRBD1 agrees at 8 bases. Germline lookup yields CDR1 SGHDT and CDR2 YYEEEE. The CDR3 has 15 amino acids. The V gene end was trimmed by 3 bases and the J gene end by 4 bases; junction bases not matched to a gene: 5. The DNA for the CDR3 is TGTGCCAGCAGCTGGGGACAGGTGATCACCGGGGAGCTGTTTTTT. Translating gives CASSWGQVITGELFF.

This clonotype was observed at least ten times. The V gene is TRBV20-1, the J gene TRBJ1-3; D is uncertain. Between the trimmed V and J ends, which lost 3 bases and 2 bases, there was a span of 11 bases. The germline CDR1 and CDR2 sequences are DFQATT and SNEGSKA (reference sequence). The CDR3 spans 14 residues. The CDR3 DNA follows: TGCAGTGCTAGCCTCGACGCGACTGGAAACACCATATATTTT. Its translation is CSASLDATGNTIYF.

This clonotype was seen ten or more times. The CDR3 sequence: CASRGPANYGYTF. The CDR3 DNA reads as TGTGCCAGCAGGGGACCCGCTAACTATGGCTACACCTTC. This chain links TRBV9 with TRBJ1-2, with D maybe TRBD1 (5 bases). This CDR3 has 13 residues. In germline, CDR1 is SGDLS, CDR2 YYNGEE. Trimming cost V 5 bases and J 0 bases, with 8 bases left between them.

This clonotype was detected only a few times. The chain has TRBV5-1 and TRBJ2-2; 7 bases fit TRBD1. V lost 0 bases and J lost 4; bases outside the gene matches: 6. This CDR3 contains 16 residues. Germline-derived CDR1 and CDR2 are SGHRS and YFSETQ. In DNA, the CDR3 is TGCGCCAGCAGCTTGGTCTTACAGGGGAGCACCGGGGAGCTGTTTTTT. It encodes CASSLVLQGSTGELFF.

This clonotype came up a few times. The J gene is TRBJ1-4, the V gene TRBV6-5; 8 bases fit TRBD1. Germline CDR1 is MNHEY and CDR2 is SVGAGI. The CDR3 runs to 14 residues. Unmatched junction bases numbered 6, after V lost 4 bases and J lost 8 bases. Here the CDR3 DNA reads TGTGCCAGCAGTTTCGACAGGGGAGGAGAAAAACTGTTTTTT. Its protein product is CASSFDRGGEKLFF.

J is TRBJ2-3 and V is TRBV19; possibly TRBD1 or TRBD2 for D (5 bases each). Per the germline V gene, CDR1 is LNHDA and CDR2 is SQIVND (reference sequence). The V gene lost 5 bases and the J gene lost 0 bases, with 15 bases spanning the gap. CDR3 length: 16 amino acids. The CDR3 loop reads CASSPGTTTSTDTQYF. The DNA for the CDR3 is TGTGCCAGTAGTCCCGGGACGACTACTAGCACAGATACGCAGTATTTT.

Only a few counts were recorded for this clonotype. This chain joins TRBV6-1 and TRBJ2-7; D uncertain. The V end lost 7 bases, the J end lost 5 bases, and 15 bases lay between the germline ends. This CDR3 is built from 13 residues. Germline CDR1 and CDR2: MNHNS and SASEGT. CDR3 coding DNA: TGTGCCAGCAATCAAAAGGGTTTGAACGAGCAGTACTTC. As protein: CASNQKGLNEQYF.